The 10 T cell receptor beta chains below all came from one sample that was sequenced in a study of blood T cell repertoires in COVID-19 (dated by TCRdb to about 2020). To prepare the library, the immunoSEQ multiplex PCR assay was applied. The immuneACCESS repertoire file appears here via TCRdb, limited to in-frame rearrangements. These files lack a portion of the clones; in checked studies, under half of the deficit traces to unresolved V genes, and the cause of the others is not known. Recorded for this sample are 50,000 to 70,000 clones; 78% of them occurred a single time. The top ten clonotypes cover approximately 4.9% of the sample. The source material was peripheral blood. All receptors come from a human donor in a cohort sampled during active COVID-19.

The V and J genes are TRBV18 and TRBJ1-1; TRBD1 might be the D (6 bases). Germline assignment: CDR1 KGHSH and CDR2 LQKENI. The CDR3 consists of 18 residues. The V end lost 3 bases, the J end lost 0 bases, and 20 bases lay between the germline ends. CDR3 in DNA: TGTGCCAGCTCACCGCAGAGAGCGCGACAGGAACTGAACACTGAAGCTTTCTTT. Its translation is CASSPQRARQELNTEAFF.

V is TRBV14 and J is TRBJ1-4; 7 positions match TRBD1. CDR1 and CDR2 (germline): SGHDN, FVKESK. This CDR3 is 18 amino acids long. V shed 3 bases and J 0 bases; nucleotides not matched to a gene: 10. This chain's CDR3 is CASSQRQGWRSTNEKLFF. CDR3 DNA sequence: TGTGCCAGCAGCCAGAGACAGGGATGGAGATCAACTAATGAAAAACTGTTTTTT.

The genes are TRBV25-1 and TRBJ2-7, with 8 bases fitting TRBD2. The CDR3 sequence is 13 residues long. V was clipped by 4 bases and J by 9 bases; unmatched bases: 8. Germline V gene sequence: CDR1 MGHDK, CDR2 SYGVNS. This CDR3 is CASSARGGLGQYF. The DNA for the CDR3 is TGTGCCAGCAGTGCCCGCGGGGGGCTGGGGCAGTACTTC.

The V and J genes are TRBV11-3 and TRBJ2-5; D gene unclear. This CDR3 contains 13 residues. CDR1 SGHNT and CDR2 YENEEA come from the germline V gene. Trimming shortened V by 1 base and J by 4 bases, and 7 bases separated the two germline ends. DNA of the CDR3: TGTGCCAGCAGCTTAGGTGGCTCAGAGACCCAGTACTTC. This encodes CASSLGGSETQYF. Full variable domain (rest looked up from reference TRBV11-3 and TRBJ2-5): EAGVVQSPRYKIIEKKQPVAFWCNPISGHNTLYWYLQNLGQGPELLIRYENEEAVDDSQLPKDRFSAERLKGVDSTLKIQPAELGDSAVYLCASSLGGSETQYFGPGTRLLVL.

This clone was seen more than once but under ten times. The rearrangement uses TRBV30 and TRBJ2-7, with D unclear. The CDR3 has 12 amino acids. The germline V gene has CDR1 GTSNPN and CDR2 SVGIG (reference sequence). V dropped 0 bases and J dropped 4 bases, with 7 bases sitting between them. The DNA for the CDR3 is TGTGCCTGGAGTGTATCCGGGTACGAGCAGTACTTC. Translating gives CAWSVSGYEQYF.

This clone has a handful of counts. This chain uses TRBV4-2 with TRBJ2-5; TRBD1 is a possible D gene (5 bases). This CDR3 is built from 14 residues. Germline CDR1 and CDR2: LGHNA and YNFKEQ. V was shortened by 0 bases and J by 5 bases, with 10 bases between the two germline ends. CDR3 in amino acids: CASSQEGLLETQYF. For the CDR3, the DNA is TGTGCCAGCAGCCAAGAGGGGCTCCTTGAGACCCAGTACTTC.

The chain combines TRBV19 with TRBJ1-2; 9 bases agree with TRBD1. The CDR3 covers 14 residues. CDR1 LNHDA and CDR2 SQIVND come from the germline V gene (reference sequence). The V segment lost 7 bases and the J segment 7 bases; nucleotides outside the gene matches: 10. The CDR3 spells CASTITGTGLGYTF. The CDR3 DNA sequence: TGTGCCAGTACCATTACCGGGACAGGGCTTGGCTACACCTTC.

The rearrangement uses TRBV6-6 and TRBJ1-1, with 7 bases identical to TRBD1. This CDR3 has 15 amino acids. The V gene's germline CDR1 is MNHNY and CDR2 SVGAGI (reference sequence). The trim removed 7 bases at V and 0 bases at J, leaving 8 bases unmatched. The CDR3 here is CASTPRGQMNTEAFF. The CDR3, as DNA: TGTGCCAGCACTCCACGGGGACAGATGAACACTGAAGCTTTCTTT.

The V call is TRBV10-3, the J call TRBJ2-1; 12 nucleotides match TRBD2. The CDR3 extends over 16 amino acids. After removal of 10 bases from V and 1 base from J, the junction contained 8 bases not matched to a gene. Looked up from germline, CDR1 is ENHRY and CDR2 is SYGVKD. The CDR3 DNA reads TGTGCCACCCGACTAGCGGGAGAGGGATCCTACAATGAGCAGTTCTTC. Encoded protein: CATRLAGEGSYNEQFF.

This clone has a single count. This chain connects TRBV28 to TRBJ1-2; D gene unclear. The CDR3 runs 13 residues. Trimming pared 7 bases from V and 4 bases from J, leaving 13 bases between. Germline values: CDR1 MDHEN, CDR2 SYDVKM. Here the CDR3 DNA reads TGTGCCAGCAACCTTTCTCACGGCTATGGCTACACCTTC. This gives the protein CASNLSHGYGYTF.